What follows are 21 T cell receptor beta chains derived from one specimen sequenced in a study of blood T cell repertoires in COVID-19. Generated by immunoSEQ multiplex PCR, the TCRdb table keeps only in-frame clones and is missing some. The table has 95,000 to 150,000 clones, 81% seen once; the top ten hold around 4%. The sequenced sample was peripheral blood. The origin of the receptors is a woman in her 50s with acute or convalescent COVID-19.

The rearrangement links TRBV7-2 to TRBJ2-3; TRBD2 matches at 7 bases. Germline CDR1 reads SGHTA; CDR2 reads FQGNSA. Losses at the gene ends were 5 bases for V and 2 bases for J; bases not matched to a gene: 10. The CDR3 has 16 amino acids. CDR3 in amino acids: CASSLMGGVPTDTQYF. CDR3 in DNA: TGTGCCAGCAGCCTGATGGGGGGGGTTCCCACAGATACGCAGTATTTT.

This chain joins TRBV25-1 and TRBJ1-2, with 8 bases lining up with TRBD1. Trimming removed 4 bases from V and 4 bases from J; junction bases left unmatched: 5. Germline V gene data show CDR1 as MGHDK and CDR2 as SYGVNS. The CDR3 has 14 residues. This CDR3 is CASSASGGAYGYTF. CDR3 sequence (DNA): TGTGCCAGCAGTGCCTCAGGGGGCGCCTATGGCTACACCTTC.

This chain links TRBV18 with TRBJ2-7; weak D call: TRBD1 (8 bases). Deletions cut 4 bases from V and 6 bases from J, with 25 bases between. The CDR3 covers 17 residues. Germline V gives CDR1 KGHSH, CDR2 LQKENI. The CDR3 reads CASSLSPGQAGGAEQYF. The CDR3 DNA follows: TGTGCCAGCTCACTCAGCCCGGGACAGGCTGGGGGGGCCGAGCAGTACTTC.

The rearrangement joins TRBV28 to TRBJ1-1, with D possibly TRBD1 on 5 matching bases. Germline CDR1 reads MDHEN; CDR2 reads SYDVKM. The CDR3 is 15 amino acids. V was clipped by 3 bases and J by 0 bases, with 11 bases between them. CDR3 bases: TGTGCCAGCAGTTTCCCAGGGATCGTGAACACTGAAGCTTTCTTT. Residues: CASSFPGIVNTEAFF.

The V and J genes are TRBV6-5 and TRBJ1-3; 10 nucleotides match TRBD1. CDR1 and CDR2 (germline): MNHEY, SVGAGI. CDR3 length: 14 amino acids. Trimming removed 11 bases from V and 8 bases from J; junction bases left unmatched: 12. The CDR3 spells CAALSGTGVYTIYF. CDR3 DNA sequence: TGTGCCGCTCTCAGCGGGACAGGGGTATACACCATATATTTT.

The genes are TRBV7-3 and TRBJ2-5; TRBD2 matches at 9 bases. The CDR3 has 13 amino acids. CDR1 and CDR2 from the germline V gene are SGHTA and FQGTGA. J was trimmed by 12 bases and V by 1 base; bases with no gene match: 6. This CDR3 reads CASSLNPSGKKYF. As DNA, the CDR3 is TGTGCCAGCAGCTTAAATCCTAGCGGGAAGAAGTACTTC.

The rearrangement uses TRBV2 and TRBJ1-5; the D is unclear. V lost 4 bases, J lost 11 bases, and 12 bases lay in between. This CDR3 spans 12 amino acids. The V gene's germline CDR1 is SNHLY and CDR2 FYNNEI. The CDR3 sequence is CASSVEGLTQHF. The CDR3 DNA reads TGTGCCAGCAGTGTAGAGGGTTTAACCCAGCATTTT.

The genes are TRBV2 and TRBJ2-5; maybe TRBD2 (5 bases). Between the trimmed V and J ends, which lost 4 bases and 5 bases, there was a span of 11 bases. CDR1 and CDR2 (germline): SNHLY, FYNNEI. The CDR3 extends over 13 amino acids. This chain's CDR3 is CASSVGRRETQYF. For the CDR3, the DNA is TGTGCCAGCAGTGTTGGAAGGAGGGAGACCCAGTACTTC.

The chain links TRBV7-9 to TRBJ1-2; no firm D call. The CDR3 extends over 13 amino acids. Trimming removed 1 base at V and 5 bases at J, with 8 bases between. Germline loops: CDR1 SEHNR, CDR2 FQNEAQ (reference sequence). This CDR3 is CASSLGAQYGYTF. CDR3 DNA: TGTGCCAGCAGCTTAGGGGCACAGTATGGCTACACCTTC.

The gene calls are TRBV29-1 and TRBJ2-3; D perhaps matches TRBD2 (5 bases). This CDR3 has 13 amino acids. With 0 bases removed from V and 6 bases from J, the gap between germline ends came to 10 bases. Germline lookup yields CDR1 SQVTM and CDR2 ANQGSEA. CDR3 DNA sequence: TGCAGCGTTGAAGAAGCTAGCCCGGATACGCAGTATTTT. It is translated as CSVEEASPDTQYF.

The chain has TRBV18 and TRBJ2-7; 7 bases are a match to TRBD1. CDR1 KGHSH and CDR2 LQKENI come from the germline V gene. The CDR3 has 15 residues. Germline trimming cut 4 bases from V and 0 bases from J; bases unmatched to any gene: 6. The CDR3 sequence: CASSQQRDSSYEQYF. CDR3 in DNA: TGTGCCAGCTCACAACAAAGGGACAGCTCCTACGAGCAGTACTTC.

The rearrangement uses TRBV7-9 and TRBJ2-1; 13 bases are shared with TRBD2. CDR3 length equals 16 residues. From germline, CDR1 is SEHNR and CDR2 FQNEAQ (reference sequence). V shed 5 bases, J shed 2 bases, and the junction held 3 bases outside the gene matches. CDR3: CASSLTSGGAYNEQFF. The CDR3 DNA follows: TGTGCCAGCAGCCTAACTAGCGGGGGGGCCTACAATGAGCAGTTCTTC.

The rearrangement uses TRBV6-2 or TRBV6-3 and TRBJ2-7; TRBD2 agrees at 10 bases. This CDR3 spans 14 amino acids. Germline V lookup: CDR1 MNHEY, CDR2 SVGEGT. Trimming removed 6 bases from V and 3 bases from J; junction bases left unmatched: 5. CDR3 loop: CASSPGTSVYEQYF. CDR3 in DNA: TGTGCCAGCAGCCCCGGGACTAGCGTCTACGAGCAGTACTTC.

In its sample, this clone was seen a few times. The rearrangement links TRBV5-1 to TRBJ1-1, with a possible D match to TRBD1 (5 bases). The CDR3 extends over 13 amino acids. V shed 0 bases and J shed 3 bases, with 6 bases lying between them. CDR1 and CDR2 from the germline V gene are SGHRS and YFSETQ. The CDR3 nucleotides read TGCGCCAGCAGCTTGGCGGGGGACACTGAAGCTTTCTTT. As protein: CASSLAGDTEAFF.

The V gene is TRBV15, the J gene TRBJ2-5; perhaps TRBD1 as D (6 bases). Trimming shortened V by 7 bases and J by 2 bases, and 11 bases separated the two germline ends. This CDR3 comprises 13 residues. Germline CDR1 is LNHNV and CDR2 is YYDKDF (reference sequence). CDR3: CATTTGNQETQYF. The DNA for the CDR3 is TGTGCCACCACTACAGGGAATCAAGAGACCCAGTACTTC.

The rearrangement links TRBV19 to TRBJ2-2, with 10 positions matching TRBD1. CDR1 is LNHDA, CDR2 SQIVND, per germline (reference sequence). Trimming took 5 bases from V and 6 from J; bases not matched to a gene: 6. The CDR3 is 15 residues long. The CDR3 reads CASSLGTGVPGELFF. CDR3 DNA: TGTGCCAGTAGTCTAGGGACAGGGGTCCCCGGGGAGCTGTTTTTT.

The chain joins TRBV20-1 to TRBJ2-3, with 11 bases lining up with TRBD2. CDR3 length equals 18 residues. V shed 3 bases and J 1 base; nucleotides not matched to a gene: 12. Germline V gene data show CDR1 as DFQATT and CDR2 as SNEGSKA (reference sequence). The CDR3 nucleotides read TGCAGTGCTAGTCTTCCTAGCGGGGGGCCTTATGGCACAGATACGCAGTATTTT. Translating gives CSASLPSGGPYGTDTQYF.

The chain links TRBV15 to TRBJ1-5; no clear D. This CDR3 spans 18 amino acids. Trimming left V 3 bases short and J 7 bases short, with 25 bases between. Looked up from germline, CDR1 is LNHNV and CDR2 is YYDKDF (reference sequence). The CDR3 here is CATSRAWSRAGSRQPQHF. In nucleotides, the CDR3 is TGTGCCACCAGCAGGGCTTGGAGTAGGGCGGGAAGTAGGCAGCCCCAGCATTTT.

V usage is TRBV6-5 and J usage is TRBJ1-5; D ambiguous. The CDR3 contains 13 residues. Germline V gene lookup returns CDR1 MNHEY and CDR2 SVGAGI. V lost 4 bases to trimming and J lost 8 bases, with 12 bases between them. The CDR3 is CASSSSPGKPQHF. The CDR3 DNA reads TGTGCCAGCAGTTCCTCACCCGGGAAGCCCCAGCATTTT.

J is TRBJ1-6 and V is TRBV2; D is uncertain. The CDR3 is 13 amino acids. Germline V lookup: CDR1 SNHLY, CDR2 FYNNEI. V lost 4 bases and J lost 13, with 14 bases in between. The CDR3 is CASSGETQFPLHF. DNA for the CDR3: TGTGCCAGCAGTGGTGAGACTCAATTCCCCCTCCACTTT.

This clone is a singleton in its sample. The genes are TRBV2 and TRBJ2-3, with a weak D call TRBD2 (5 bases). Germline loops: CDR1 SNHLY, CDR2 FYNNEI. V was clipped by 0 bases and J by 2 bases, with 9 bases between them. This CDR3 comprises 15 residues. In DNA form, the CDR3 reads TGTGCCAGCAGTGAAGCCGCGGGCTACACAGATACGCAGTATTTT. It translates to CASSEAAGYTDTQYF.